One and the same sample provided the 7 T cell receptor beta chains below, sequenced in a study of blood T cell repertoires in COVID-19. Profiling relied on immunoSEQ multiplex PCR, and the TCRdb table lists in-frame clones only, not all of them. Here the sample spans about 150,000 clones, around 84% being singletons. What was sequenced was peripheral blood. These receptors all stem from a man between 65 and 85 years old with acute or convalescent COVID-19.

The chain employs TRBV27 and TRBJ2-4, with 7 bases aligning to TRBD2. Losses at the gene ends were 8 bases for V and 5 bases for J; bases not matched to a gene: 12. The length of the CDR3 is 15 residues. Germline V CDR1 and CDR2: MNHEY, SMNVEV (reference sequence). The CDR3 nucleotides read TGTGCCAGCCCGGGTTCTGGGGGGGTCCAAAACATTCAGTACTTC. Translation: CASPGSGGVQNIQYF.

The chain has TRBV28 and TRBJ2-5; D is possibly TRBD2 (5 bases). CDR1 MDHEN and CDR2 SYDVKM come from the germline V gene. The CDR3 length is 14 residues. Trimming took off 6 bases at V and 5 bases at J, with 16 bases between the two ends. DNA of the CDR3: TGTGCCAGCAGCACGGGTAGCGTTTCCGAGACCCAGTACTTC. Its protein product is CASSTGSVSETQYF.

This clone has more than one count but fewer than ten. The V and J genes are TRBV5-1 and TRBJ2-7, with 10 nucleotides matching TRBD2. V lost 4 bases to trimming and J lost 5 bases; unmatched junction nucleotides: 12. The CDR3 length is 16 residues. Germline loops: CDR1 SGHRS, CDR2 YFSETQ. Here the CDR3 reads CASSPTLAGGDNEQYF. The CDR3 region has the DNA TGCGCCAGCAGCCCCACCTTAGCGGGAGGTGACAACGAGCAGTACTTC.

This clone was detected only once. CDR3 residues: CASTPTGTDTQYF. The CDR3 DNA sequence: TGTGCCAGTACTCCGACTGGCACAGATACGCAGTATTTT. The chain links TRBV19 to TRBJ2-3; D is undetermined. The CDR3 is 13 residues long. Germline V gene lookup returns CDR1 LNHDA and CDR2 SQIVND (reference sequence). V dropped 7 bases and J dropped 1 base, with 9 bases sitting between them.

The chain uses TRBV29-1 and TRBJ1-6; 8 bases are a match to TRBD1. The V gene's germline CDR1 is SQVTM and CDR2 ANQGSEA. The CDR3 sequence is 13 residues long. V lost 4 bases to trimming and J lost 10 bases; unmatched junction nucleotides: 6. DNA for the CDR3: TGCAGCGTTGTAGAAGGACAGGGCTCACCCCTCCACTTT. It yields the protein CSVVEGQGSPLHF. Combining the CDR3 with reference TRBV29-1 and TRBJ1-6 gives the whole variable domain SAVISQKPSRDICQRGTSLTIQCQVDSQVTMMFWYRQQPGQSLTLIATANQGSEATYESGFVIDKFPISRPNLTFSTLTVSNMSPEDSSIYLCSVVEGQGSPLHFGNGTRLTVT.

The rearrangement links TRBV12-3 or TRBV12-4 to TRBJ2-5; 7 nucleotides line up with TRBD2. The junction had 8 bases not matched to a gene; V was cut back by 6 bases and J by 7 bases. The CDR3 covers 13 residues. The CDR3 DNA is TGTGCCAGCAGCCAAGCGGGATTTGGGACCCAGTACTTC. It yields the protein CASSQAGFGTQYF.

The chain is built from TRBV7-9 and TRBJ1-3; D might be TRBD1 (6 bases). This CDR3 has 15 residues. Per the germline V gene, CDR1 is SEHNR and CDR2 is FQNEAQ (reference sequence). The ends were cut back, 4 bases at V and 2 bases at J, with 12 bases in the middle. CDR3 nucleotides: TGTGCCAGCAGCTCTACAGGGTTACCTGGAAACACCATATATTTT. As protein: CASSSTGLPGNTIYF.